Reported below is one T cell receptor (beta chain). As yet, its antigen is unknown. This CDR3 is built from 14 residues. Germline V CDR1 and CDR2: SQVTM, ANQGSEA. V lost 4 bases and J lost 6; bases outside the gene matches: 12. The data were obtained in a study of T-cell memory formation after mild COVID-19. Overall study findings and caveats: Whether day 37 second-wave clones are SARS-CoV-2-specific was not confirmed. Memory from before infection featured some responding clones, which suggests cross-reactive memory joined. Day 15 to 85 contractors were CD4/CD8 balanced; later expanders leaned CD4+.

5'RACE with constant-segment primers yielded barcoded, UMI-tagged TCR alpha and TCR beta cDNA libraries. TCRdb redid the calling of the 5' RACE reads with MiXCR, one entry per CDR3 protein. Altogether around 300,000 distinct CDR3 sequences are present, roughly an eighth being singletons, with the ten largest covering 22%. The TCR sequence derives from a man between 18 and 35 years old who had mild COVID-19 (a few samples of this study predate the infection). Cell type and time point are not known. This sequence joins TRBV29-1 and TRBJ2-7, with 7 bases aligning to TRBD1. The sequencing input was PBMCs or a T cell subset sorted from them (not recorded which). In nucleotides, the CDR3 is TGCAGCGTTGGAAAGGGGGCAAATTATCTCGAGCAGTACGTC. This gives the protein CSVGKGANYLEQYV.